This entry features one T cell receptor (beta chain) sequence. The antigen is unknown. Vbeta (60) and Jbeta (13) primers were used in the PCR. Clones were read by immunoSEQ multiplex PCR, and TCRdb kept only the in-frame ones, dropping some. The repertoire table contains some 150,000 clones. The germline gives CDR1 SGHTA, CDR2 FQGTGA. The CDR3 is made up of 13 amino acids. V was trimmed by 2 bases and J by 5 bases, leaving 9 bases between them. This record comes from a study of cytomegalovirus exposure and HLA in healthy donors. Overall study results and limits: The authors later linked a missense DCLRE1C variant to TCR beta V- and J-gene trimming.

V gene TRBV7-3 combines with J gene TRBJ1-1; D call uncertain. The sequenced material came from PBMCs. The sequence was collected from a man aged 35-49 years in good health and CMV-seronegative. Here the CDR3 DNA reads TGTGCCAGCAGCTTACGCCAGACAACTGAAGCTTTCTTT. Encoded protein: CASSLRQTTEAFF.